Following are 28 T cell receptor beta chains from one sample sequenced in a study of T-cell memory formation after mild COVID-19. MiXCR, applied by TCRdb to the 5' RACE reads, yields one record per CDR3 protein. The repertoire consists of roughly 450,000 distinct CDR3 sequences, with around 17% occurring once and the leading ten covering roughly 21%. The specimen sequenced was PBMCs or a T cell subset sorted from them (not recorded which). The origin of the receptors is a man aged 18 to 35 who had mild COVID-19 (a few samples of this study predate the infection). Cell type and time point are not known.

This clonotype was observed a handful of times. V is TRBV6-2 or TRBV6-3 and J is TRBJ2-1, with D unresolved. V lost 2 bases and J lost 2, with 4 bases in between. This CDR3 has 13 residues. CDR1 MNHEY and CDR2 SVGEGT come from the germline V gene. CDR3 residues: CASSYTPYNEQFF. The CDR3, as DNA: TGTGCCAGCAGTTACACCCCCTACAATGAGCAGTTCTTC.

The DNA for the CDR3 is TGTGCCACAGTAGGCCCCCCCGGGGGTGAGCAGTTCTTC. Its protein product is CATVGPPGGEQFF. V gene TRBV19 combines with J gene TRBJ2-1, with TRBD2 as a possible D gene (6 bases). The V end was cut by 10 bases, the J end by 9 bases, with 19 bases between. The CDR3 totals 13 residues. Germline values: CDR1 LNHDA, CDR2 SQIVND (reference sequence).

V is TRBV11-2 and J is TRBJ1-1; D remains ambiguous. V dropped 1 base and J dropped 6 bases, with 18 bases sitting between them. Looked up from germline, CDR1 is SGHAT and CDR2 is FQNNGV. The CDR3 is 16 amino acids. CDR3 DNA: TGTGCCAGCAGCTTAGGGACGGGTAGGACGCGATCTGAAGCTTTCTTT. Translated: CASSLGTGRTRSEAFF.

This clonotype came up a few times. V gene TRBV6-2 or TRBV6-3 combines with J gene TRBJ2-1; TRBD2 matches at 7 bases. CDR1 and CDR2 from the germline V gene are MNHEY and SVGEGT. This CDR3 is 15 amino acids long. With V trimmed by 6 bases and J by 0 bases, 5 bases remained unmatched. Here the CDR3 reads CASRTTGGSYNEQFF. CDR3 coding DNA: TGTGCCAGCAGGACCACGGGGGGCTCCTACAATGAGCAGTTCTTC.

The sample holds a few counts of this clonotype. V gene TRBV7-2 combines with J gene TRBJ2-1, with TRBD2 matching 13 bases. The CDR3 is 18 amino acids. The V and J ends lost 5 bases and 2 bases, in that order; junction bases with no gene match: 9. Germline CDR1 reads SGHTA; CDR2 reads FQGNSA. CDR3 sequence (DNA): TGTGCCAGCAGCCGCACTAGCGGGGGGGCACTGCCCTACAATGAGCAGTTCTTC. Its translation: CASSRTSGGALPYNEQFF.

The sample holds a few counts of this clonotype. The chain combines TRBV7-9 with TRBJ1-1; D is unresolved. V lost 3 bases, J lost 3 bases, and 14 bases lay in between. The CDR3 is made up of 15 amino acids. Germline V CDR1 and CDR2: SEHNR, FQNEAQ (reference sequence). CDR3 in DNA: TGTGCCAGCAGCTTCGAGCCGGGAAGGTACACTGAAGCTTTCTTT. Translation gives CASSFEPGRYTEAFF.

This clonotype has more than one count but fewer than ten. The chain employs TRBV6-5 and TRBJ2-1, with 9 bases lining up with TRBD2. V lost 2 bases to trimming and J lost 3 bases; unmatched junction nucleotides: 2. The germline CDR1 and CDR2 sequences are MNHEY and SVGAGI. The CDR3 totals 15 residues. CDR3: CASSYERGVYNEQFF. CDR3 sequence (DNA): TGTGCCAGCAGTTACGAGCGGGGGGTCTACAATGAGCAGTTCTTC.

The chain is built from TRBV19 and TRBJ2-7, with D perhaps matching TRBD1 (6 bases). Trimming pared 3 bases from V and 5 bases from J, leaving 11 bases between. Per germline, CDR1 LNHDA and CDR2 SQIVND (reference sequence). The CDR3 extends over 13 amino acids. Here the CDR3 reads CASSMGANDEQYV. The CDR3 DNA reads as TGTGCCAGTAGTATGGGGGCGAACGACGAGCAGTACGTC.

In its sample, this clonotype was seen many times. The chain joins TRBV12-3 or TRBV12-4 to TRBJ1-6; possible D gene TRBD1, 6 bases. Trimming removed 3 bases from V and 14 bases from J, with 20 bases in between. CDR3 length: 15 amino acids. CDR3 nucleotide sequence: TGTGCCAGCAGTTTGGGGACACTCCAAAATTTGGCCCTCCACTTT. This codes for CASSLGTLQNLALHF.

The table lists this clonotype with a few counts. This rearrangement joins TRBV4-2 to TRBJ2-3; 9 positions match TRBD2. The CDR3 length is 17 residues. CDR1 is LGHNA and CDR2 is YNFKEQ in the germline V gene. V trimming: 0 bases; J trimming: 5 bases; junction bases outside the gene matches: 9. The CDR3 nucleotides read TGTGCCAGCAGCCAAGATGGGGGAGCGGGGGGTGGAGATACGCAGTATTTT. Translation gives CASSQDGGAGGGDTQYF.

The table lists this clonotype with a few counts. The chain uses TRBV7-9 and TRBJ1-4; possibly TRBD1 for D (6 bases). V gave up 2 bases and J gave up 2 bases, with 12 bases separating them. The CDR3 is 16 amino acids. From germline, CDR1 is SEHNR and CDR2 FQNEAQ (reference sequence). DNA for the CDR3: TGTGCCAGCAGCTTAATTCCAGGACAGACTAATGAAAAACTGTTTTTT. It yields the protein CASSLIPGQTNEKLFF.

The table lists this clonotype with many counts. The CDR3 here is CASRKAGEATDTQYF. CDR3 DNA sequence: TGTGCCAGCAGAAAAGCGGGGGAGGCAACAGATACGCAGTATTTT. The genes are TRBV12-3 or TRBV12-4 and TRBJ2-3, with 8 positions matching TRBD2. V shed 6 bases and J 3 bases; nucleotides not matched to a gene: 8. This CDR3 is 15 amino acids long.

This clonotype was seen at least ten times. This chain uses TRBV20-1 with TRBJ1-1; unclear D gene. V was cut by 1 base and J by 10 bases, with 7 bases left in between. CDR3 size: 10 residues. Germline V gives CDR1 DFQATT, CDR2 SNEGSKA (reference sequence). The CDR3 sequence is CSARVVTAFF. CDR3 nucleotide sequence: TGCAGTGCTAGAGTAGTTACAGCTTTCTTT.

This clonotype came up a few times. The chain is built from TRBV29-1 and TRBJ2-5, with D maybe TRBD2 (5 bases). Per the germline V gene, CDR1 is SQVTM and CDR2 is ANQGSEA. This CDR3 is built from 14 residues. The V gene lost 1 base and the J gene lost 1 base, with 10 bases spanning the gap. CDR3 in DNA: TGCAGCGTTGAAGTTCCGGGGAGCCAAGAGACCCAGTACTTC. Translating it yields CSVEVPGSQETQYF.

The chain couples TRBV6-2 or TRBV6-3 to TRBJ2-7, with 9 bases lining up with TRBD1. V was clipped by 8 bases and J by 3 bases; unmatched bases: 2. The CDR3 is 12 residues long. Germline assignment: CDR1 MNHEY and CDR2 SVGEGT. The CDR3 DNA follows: TGTGCCAGCGAGGACAGGGGCTACGAGCAGTACTTC. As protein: CASEDRGYEQYF.

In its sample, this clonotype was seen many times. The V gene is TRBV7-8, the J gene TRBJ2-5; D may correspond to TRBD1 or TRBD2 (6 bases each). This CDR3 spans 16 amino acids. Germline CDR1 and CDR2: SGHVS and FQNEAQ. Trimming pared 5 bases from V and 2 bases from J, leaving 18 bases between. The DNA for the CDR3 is TGTGCCAGCAGCCGCGGATGGGGGGCGGGACAAGAGACCCAGTACTTC. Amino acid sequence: CASSRGWGAGQETQYF.

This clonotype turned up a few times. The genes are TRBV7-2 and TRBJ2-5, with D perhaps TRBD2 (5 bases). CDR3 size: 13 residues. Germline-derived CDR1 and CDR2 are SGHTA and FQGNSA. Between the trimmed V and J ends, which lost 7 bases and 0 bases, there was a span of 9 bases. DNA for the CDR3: TGTGCCAGCATCCCGGGAAACCAAGAGACCCAGTACTTC. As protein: CASIPGNQETQYF. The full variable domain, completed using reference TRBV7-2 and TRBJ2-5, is GAGVSQSPSNKVTEKGKDVELRCDPISGHTALYWYRQSLGQGLEFLIYFQGNSAPDKSGLPSDRFSAERTGGSVSTLTIQRTQQEDSAVYLCASIPGNQETQYFGPGTRLLVL.

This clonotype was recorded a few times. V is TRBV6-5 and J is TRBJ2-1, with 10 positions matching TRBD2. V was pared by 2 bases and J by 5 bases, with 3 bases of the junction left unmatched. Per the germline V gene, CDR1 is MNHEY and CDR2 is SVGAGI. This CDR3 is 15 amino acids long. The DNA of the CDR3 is TGTGCCAGCAGTTACCGACTAGCGGGTCACAATGAGCAGTTCTTC. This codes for CASSYRLAGHNEQFF.

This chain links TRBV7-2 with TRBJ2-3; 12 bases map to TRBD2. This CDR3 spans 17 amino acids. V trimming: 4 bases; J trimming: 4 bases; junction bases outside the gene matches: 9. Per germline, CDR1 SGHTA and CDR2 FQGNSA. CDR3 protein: CASSSASGGAGADTQYF. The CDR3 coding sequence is TGTGCCAGCAGCTCGGCTAGCGGGGGGGCCGGAGCAGATACGCAGTATTTT.

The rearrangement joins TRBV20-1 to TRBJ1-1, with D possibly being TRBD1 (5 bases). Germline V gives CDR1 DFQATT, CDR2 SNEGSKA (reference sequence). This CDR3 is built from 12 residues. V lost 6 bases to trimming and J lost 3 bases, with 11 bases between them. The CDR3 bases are TGCAGTGCCAGGGTTATAGACACTGAAGCTTTCTTT. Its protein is CSARVIDTEAFF.

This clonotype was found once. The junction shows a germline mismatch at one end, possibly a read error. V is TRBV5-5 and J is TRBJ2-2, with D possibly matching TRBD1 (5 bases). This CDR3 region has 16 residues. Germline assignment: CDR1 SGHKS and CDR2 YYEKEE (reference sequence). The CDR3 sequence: CASSLGLPGNTWELFF. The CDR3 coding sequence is TGTGCCAGCAGCTTGGGCCTACCAGGGAACACCTGGGAGCTGTTTTTT.

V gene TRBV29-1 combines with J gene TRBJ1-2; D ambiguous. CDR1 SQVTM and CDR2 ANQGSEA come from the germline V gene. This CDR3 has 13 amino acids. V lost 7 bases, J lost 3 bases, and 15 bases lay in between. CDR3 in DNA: TGCAGCGCTGAGCCGGCGGCGGACTATGGCTACACCTTC. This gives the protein CSAEPAADYGYTF. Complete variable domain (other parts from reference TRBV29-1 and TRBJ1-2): SAVISQKPSRDICQRGTSLTIQCQVDSQVTMMFWYRQQPGQSLTLIATANQGSEATYESGFVIDKFPISRPNLTFSTLTVSNMSPEDSSIYLCSAEPAADYGYTFGSGTRLTVV.

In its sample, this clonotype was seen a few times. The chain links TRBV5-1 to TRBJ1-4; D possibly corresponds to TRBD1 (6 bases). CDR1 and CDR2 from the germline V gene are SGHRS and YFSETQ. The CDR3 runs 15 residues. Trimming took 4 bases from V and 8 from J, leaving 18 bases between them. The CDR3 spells CASSPGQQVNEKLFF. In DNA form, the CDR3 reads TGCGCCAGCAGCCCAGGACAGCAGGTCAACGAAAAACTGTTTTTT.

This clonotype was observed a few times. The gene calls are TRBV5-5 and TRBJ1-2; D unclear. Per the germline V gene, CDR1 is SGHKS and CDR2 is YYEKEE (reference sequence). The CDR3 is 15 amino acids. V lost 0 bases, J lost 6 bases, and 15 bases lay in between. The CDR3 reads CASSLAVYARDGYTF. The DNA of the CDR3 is TGTGCCAGCAGCTTGGCCGTTTATGCTAGGGATGGCTACACCTTC. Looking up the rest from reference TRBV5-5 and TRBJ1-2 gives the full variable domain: DAGVTQSPTHLIKTRGQQVTLRCSPISGHKSVSWYQQVLGQGPQFIFQYYEKEERGRGNFPDRFSARQFPNYSSELNVNALLLGDSALYLCASSLAVYARDGYTFGSGTRLTVV.

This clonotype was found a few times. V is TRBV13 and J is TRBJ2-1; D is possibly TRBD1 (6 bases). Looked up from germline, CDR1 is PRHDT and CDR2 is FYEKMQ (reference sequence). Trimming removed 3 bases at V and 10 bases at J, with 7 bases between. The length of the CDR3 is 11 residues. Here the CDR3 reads CASSFDREQFF. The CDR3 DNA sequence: TGTGCCAGCAGCTTTGACAGGGAGCAGTTCTTC.

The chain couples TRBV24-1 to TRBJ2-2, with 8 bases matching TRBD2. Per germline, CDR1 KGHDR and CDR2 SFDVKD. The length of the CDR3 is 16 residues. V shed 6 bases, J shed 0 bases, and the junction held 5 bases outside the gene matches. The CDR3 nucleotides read TGTGCCACCAGTACCGCGGGGGGAGCGAACACCGGGGAGCTGTTTTTT. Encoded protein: CATSTAGGANTGELFF.

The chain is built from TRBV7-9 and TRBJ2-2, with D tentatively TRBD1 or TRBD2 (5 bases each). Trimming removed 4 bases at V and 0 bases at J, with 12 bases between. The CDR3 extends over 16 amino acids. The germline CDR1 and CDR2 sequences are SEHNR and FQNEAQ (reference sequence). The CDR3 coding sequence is TGTGCCAGCAGCTCGGGACCTCGGACGAACACCGGGGAGCTGTTTTTT. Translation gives CASSSGPRTNTGELFF.

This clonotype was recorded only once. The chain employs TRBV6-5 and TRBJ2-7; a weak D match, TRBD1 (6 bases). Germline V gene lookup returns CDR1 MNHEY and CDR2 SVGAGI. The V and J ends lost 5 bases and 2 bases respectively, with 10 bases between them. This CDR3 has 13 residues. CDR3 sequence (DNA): TGTGCCAGCAGTGAGGGGACAACCTACGAGCAGTACTTC. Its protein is CASSEGTTYEQYF.